Sequencing of this T cell receptor (beta chain) was carried out in a study of T cell responses to AZD1222 COVID-19 vaccine. Sequencing used immunoSEQ multiplex PCR; TCRdb keeps in-frame clones, though not all of them. The top ten hold approximately 5% of the sample, which has some 88,000 clones, around nine tenths seen once. General study points: Elevations in Spike-specific TCR breadth and depth followed administration of two AZD1222 doses. CD4 TCRs associated with vaccination spanned spike, dominating at 160-218 and 743-854. No day 14 peak samples; only post-peak repertoires were characterized.

Regarding this clone: Its antigen is not known.

The germline V gene encodes CDR1 LNHDA and CDR2 SQIVND (reference sequence). This CDR3 has 16 amino acids. V dropped 3 bases and J dropped 5 bases, with 19 bases sitting between them. Pooling covered second doses at about 4 or about 12 weeks. The receptor's source is an adult who received the AZD1222 COVID-19 vaccine. This specimen was peripheral blood, taken 28 days after the second AZD1222 dose. This rearrangement joins TRBV19 to TRBJ1-2; weak D call: TRBD1 (5 bases). Here the CDR3 reads CASSIDDGGISYGYTF. The CDR3 DNA reads TGTGCCAGTAGTATCGATGATGGGGGAATAAGTTATGGCTACACCTTC.